This T cell receptor beta chain was sequenced during a study of T cells expressing NK-cell markers. From germline, CDR1 is SGHTA and CDR2 FQGNSA. This CDR3 contains 11 residues. Each CDR3 protein gets one entry in TCRdb, which reprocessed the 5' RACE reads and gives no DNA. This repertoire includes roughly 430,000 distinct CDR3 sequences. The gene calls are TRBV7-2 and TRBJ1-1; as DNA is missing, the TRBD1 call by TCRdb cannot be tested. Sequenced: blood T cells: a sorted CD56 or NKG2C T cell subset, CD4+ or CD8+ T cells, or bulk PBMC T cells (not recorded which). The clonotype was recovered from a woman between 18 and 69 years old in good health. The CDR3 loop reads CASSPGRGFLF.